Listed here are 32 T cell receptor beta chains from one sample, sequenced in a study of cytomegalovirus exposure and HLA in healthy donors. The PCR ran on 60 Vbeta and 13 Jbeta primers. TCRdb's copy holds only in-frame clones and misses some; the assay was immunoSEQ multiplex PCR. The data show about 150,000 clones, approximately 90% seen once. The specimen was PBMCs. Receptors originate from a woman aged 25 to 39 in good health and CMV-seronegative.

The rearrangement links TRBV7-6 to TRBJ2-7, with a possible D match to TRBD1 (5 bases). This CDR3 spans 19 amino acids. Per the germline V gene, CDR1 is SGHVS and CDR2 is FNYEAQ. The germline V and J ends were trimmed by 5 bases and 0 bases, with 26 bases remaining between them. The CDR3 nucleotides are TGTGCCAGCAGCCCGTCTGATCCCATAAGAGACAGCCGCTCCTACGAGCAGTACTTC. This sequence encodes CASSPSDPIRDSRSYEQYF.

This clone is a singleton in its sample. CDR3 nucleotides: TGTGCCAGCAGTTTAGGTACAGACAACTATGGCTACACCTTC. It translates to CASSLGTDNYGYTF. The chain links TRBV28 to TRBJ1-2; D gene ambiguous. In germline, CDR1 is MDHEN, CDR2 SYDVKM. This CDR3 region has 14 residues. V dropped 2 bases and J dropped 2 bases, with 9 bases sitting between them.

This rearrangement joins TRBV11-1 to TRBJ2-7; no definite D call. CDR1 and CDR2 (germline): SGHAT, FQDESV (reference sequence). Trimming shortened V by 5 bases and J by 9 bases, and 14 bases separated the two germline ends. The CDR3 has 12 amino acids. The CDR3 loop reads CASSPLTLVQYF. CDR3 sequence (DNA): TGTGCCAGCAGCCCTCTAACTTTGGTGCAGTACTTC.

As to this clone: The sample holds other DNA sequences that translate to the same CDR3. This chain joins TRBV19 and TRBJ2-7, with 8 bases fitting TRBD1. Per germline, CDR1 LNHDA and CDR2 SQIVND (reference sequence). V was clipped by 1 base and J by 4 bases; unmatched bases: 0. This CDR3 region has 13 residues. In DNA, the CDR3 is TGTGCCAGTAGTATAGGACAGGGGTACGAGCAGTACTTC. Translation: CASSIGQGYEQYF. The full variable domain, its missing parts supplied by reference TRBV19 and TRBJ2-7, is DGGITQSPKYLFRKEGQNVTLSCEQNLNHDAMYWYRQDPGQGLRLIYYSQIVNDFQKGDIAEGYSVSREKKESFPLTVTSAQKNPTAFYLCASSIGQGYEQYFGPGTRLTVT.

The chain employs TRBV15 and TRBJ2-7; TRBD2 might be the D (6 bases). Germline V gene data show CDR1 as LNHNV and CDR2 as YYDKDF (reference sequence). Trimming took off 5 bases at V and 6 bases at J, with 14 bases between the two ends. The CDR3 contains 13 residues. The DNA of the CDR3 is TGTGCCACCAGCGACGGGAGACCGGCCGAGCAGTACTTC. This translates into CATSDGRPAEQYF.

The J gene is TRBJ2-1, the V gene TRBV7-9, with D possibly being TRBD1 (6 bases). The CDR3 extends over 15 amino acids. The ends were cut back, 5 bases at V and 0 bases at J, with 11 bases in the middle. CDR1 is SEHNR, CDR2 FQNEAQ, per germline (reference sequence). Here the CDR3 DNA reads TGTGCCAGCAGCCAAGACAGGAACTCCTACAATGAGCAGTTCTTC. Protein: CASSQDRNSYNEQFF.

The V call is TRBV4-1, the J call TRBJ2-6; a possible D gene is TRBD1 (6 bases). Germline-derived CDR1 and CDR2 are MGHRA and YSYEKL. Trimming took off 4 bases at V and 4 bases at J, with 11 bases between the two ends. The CDR3 sequence is 15 residues long. The CDR3 DNA follows: TGCGCCAGCAGCCCATACAGGGAGGGGGCCAACGTCCTGACTTTC. Its protein product is CASSPYREGANVLTF.

The chain combines TRBV30 with TRBJ1-4; possible D gene TRBD1, 5 bases. This CDR3 is 13 amino acids long. Germline V gives CDR1 GTSNPN, CDR2 SVGIG (reference sequence). The V and J ends lost 1 base and 8 bases respectively, with 11 bases between them. CDR3 coding DNA: TGTGCCTGGAGTGCATTCCGGGGGGAAAAACTGTTTTTT. Its translation: CAWSAFRGEKLFF.

The rearrangement uses TRBV9 and TRBJ2-4, with a weak D call TRBD2 (5 bases). This CDR3 is 16 amino acids long. V was shortened by 0 bases and J by 5 bases, with 15 bases between the two germline ends. The germline V gene has CDR1 SGDLS and CDR2 YYNGEE. In nucleotides, the CDR3 is TGTGCCAGCAGCGTAGCTTGCCGGAAGGAGGAAAACATTCAGTACTTC. Encoded protein: CASSVACRKEENIQYF.

The chain carries TRBV7-9 and TRBJ2-5; no clear D. The CDR3 covers 12 residues. Germline values: CDR1 SEHNR, CDR2 FQNEAQ (reference sequence). V lost 1 base and J 7 bases, leaving 7 bases between the germline ends. CDR3 sequence: CASSLVSGTQYF. The DNA for the CDR3 is TGTGCCAGCAGCTTAGTTTCCGGGACCCAGTACTTC.

The chain employs TRBV4-3 and TRBJ2-2; the D is unclear. Germline lookup yields CDR1 LGHNA and CDR2 YSLEER. The CDR3 has 14 amino acids. Trimming took off 1 base at V and 1 base at J, with 4 bases between the two ends. The CDR3 DNA reads as TGCGCCAGCAGCCAAGCGGGGAACACCGGGGAGCTGTTTTTT. Residues: CASSQAGNTGELFF.

The chain recombines TRBV11-2 with TRBJ2-3, with no clear D. This CDR3 comprises 15 residues. Germline V gene sequence: CDR1 SGHAT, CDR2 FQNNGV. V was cut by 4 bases and J by 2 bases, with 13 bases left in between. The CDR3: CASSSFLENTDTQYF. CDR3 DNA sequence: TGTGCCAGCAGCTCCTTCTTAGAAAACACAGATACGCAGTATTTT.

This clone was counted only a few times. The chain employs TRBV9 and TRBJ2-1; the D gene is possibly TRBD2 (6 bases). Per the germline V gene, CDR1 is SGDLS and CDR2 is YYNGEE. The CDR3 has 20 amino acids. V gave up 0 bases and J gave up 2 bases, with 24 bases separating them. CDR3 protein: CASSVGILRREWGPYNEQFF. In nucleotides, the CDR3 is TGTGCCAGCAGCGTAGGAATCCTACGGAGGGAGTGGGGACCCTACAATGAGCAGTTCTTC.

As DNA, the CDR3 is TGTGCCAGCAGCTTGTCTTACGCGATGAGGAGCTCCTACAATGAGCAGTTCTTC. Protein: CASSLSYAMRSSYNEQFF. V and J are TRBV5-6 and TRBJ2-1; D gene uncertain. The CDR3 totals 18 residues. V dropped 1 base and J dropped 0 bases, with 17 bases sitting between them. Per germline, CDR1 SGHDT and CDR2 YYEEEE.

The chain recombines TRBV5-1 with TRBJ1-1, with 10 bases lining up with TRBD1. Germline CDR1 is SGHRS and CDR2 is YFSETQ. The junction had 6 bases not matched to a gene; V was cut back by 0 bases and J by 4 bases. The CDR3 is 16 residues long. In DNA form, the CDR3 reads TGCGCCAGCAGCTTGGCGAGGACAGGGGGTGTCACTGAAGCTTTCTTT. Residues: CASSLARTGGVTEAFF.

This clone was observed once. The CDR3, as DNA: TGTGCCAGTAGACGACAGGGGGCCGACTGGTCCGGCTACACCTTC. Translating it yields CASRRQGADWSGYTF. The rearrangement uses TRBV19 and TRBJ1-2; TRBD1 aligns across 10 bases. V lost 6 bases to trimming and J lost 8 bases; unmatched junction nucleotides: 12. CDR3 length: 15 amino acids. Germline V gene data show CDR1 as LNHDA and CDR2 as SQIVND (reference sequence).

The chain employs TRBV15 and TRBJ1-4; D perhaps matches TRBD1 (5 bases). CDR1 and CDR2 from the germline V gene are LNHNV and YYDKDF (reference sequence). V was cut by 4 bases and J by 10 bases, with 16 bases left in between. CDR3 length: 14 amino acids. This CDR3 is CATSMGRGFGKLFF. As DNA, the CDR3 is TGTGCCACCAGCATGGGCCGGGGGTTCGGAAAACTGTTTTTT. Supplemented by reference TRBV15 and TRBJ1-4, the full variable domain reads DAMVIQNPRYQVTQFGKPVTLSCSQTLNHNVMYWYQQKSSQAPKLLFHYYDKDFNNEADTPDNFQSRRPNTSFCFLDIRSPGLGDTAMYLCATSMGRGFGKLFFGSGTQLSVL.

Concerning this clone itself: The germline gene is not matched at one end of the junction; a read error may be the cause. J is TRBJ1-4 and V is TRBV6-6; D is unresolved. This CDR3 spans 14 amino acids. Germline V gene lookup returns CDR1 MNHNY and CDR2 SVGAGI (reference sequence). CDR3 sequence reads: CTSTKQLTNEKLFF. CDR3 sequence (DNA): TGTACCAGCACCAAACAGCTAACTAATGAAAAACTGTTTTTT.

This chain links TRBV5-1 with TRBJ2-1; no definite D call. CDR3 length: 14 amino acids. The V end was cut by 6 bases, the J end by 5 bases, with 15 bases between. Looked up from germline, CDR1 is SGHRS and CDR2 is YFSETQ. The CDR3 here is CASTSPVLHNEQFF. Written as DNA, the CDR3 is TGCGCCAGCACATCCCCAGTCCTCCACAATGAGCAGTTCTTC.

The V gene is TRBV4-3, the J gene TRBJ1-2; no definite D call. V was clipped by 0 bases and J by 4 bases, with 12 bases between them. The CDR3 covers 15 residues. CDR1 is LGHNA and CDR2 is YSLEER in the germline V gene. DNA of the CDR3: TGCGCCAGCAGCCAAGATCTTGGAGAAGGCTATGGCTACACCTTC. This encodes CASSQDLGEGYGYTF.

The V gene is TRBV19, the J gene TRBJ1-3, with D possibly matching TRBD1 (5 bases). The CDR3 has 16 amino acids. Per the germline V gene, CDR1 is LNHDA and CDR2 is SQIVND (reference sequence). V was shortened by 7 bases and J by 0 bases, with 16 bases between the two germline ends. The CDR3, as DNA: TGTGCCAGTATCCCCCGGGGGGGAAGCTCTGGAAACACCATATATTTT. This codes for CASIPRGGSSGNTIYF.

This chain uses TRBV6-6 with TRBJ2-7, with TRBD2 matching over 7 bases. This CDR3 is 15 amino acids long. With V trimmed by 2 bases and J by 2 bases, 6 bases remained unmatched. CDR1 is MNHNY, CDR2 SVGAGI, per germline (reference sequence). The CDR3 sequence: CASSYGASGTYEQYF. For the CDR3, the DNA is TGTGCCAGCAGTTACGGGGCTAGCGGCACCTACGAGCAGTACTTC.

The chain is built from TRBV5-4 and TRBJ2-1; D call uncertain. The germline V gene has CDR1 SGHNT and CDR2 YYREEE (reference sequence). The CDR3 length is 11 residues. The V and J ends lost 3 bases and 12 bases respectively, with 10 bases between them. The CDR3 loop is CASSSGGVQFF. DNA of the CDR3: TGTGCCAGCAGCTCCGGCGGTGTGCAGTTCTTC.

This clone was seen just once. This CDR3 is also generated by other DNA sequences in the sample. The J gene is TRBJ2-5, the V gene TRBV5-4; 10 positions match TRBD2. The CDR3 is 16 residues long. The germline CDR1 and CDR2 sequences are SGHNT and YYREEE (reference sequence). With V trimmed by 4 bases and J by 5 bases, 11 bases remained unmatched. CDR3 in DNA: TGTGCCAGCAGCGCCCCGAGCGGGGGGGCCGGTGAGACCCAGTACTTC. As protein: CASSAPSGGAGETQYF.

The chain uses TRBV19 and TRBJ2-4; D is perhaps TRBD2 (6 bases). Germline values: CDR1 LNHDA, CDR2 SQIVND (reference sequence). V lost 8 bases to trimming and J lost 4 bases, with 18 bases between them. There are 15 residues in the CDR3. The CDR3 DNA follows: TGTGCCAGTGCCCGGCGGGGAGCCGGGAAAAACATTCAGTACTTC. Translating it yields CASARRGAGKNIQYF.

The chain has TRBV5-1 and TRBJ2-3; 13 bases are shared with TRBD2. CDR1 SGHRS and CDR2 YFSETQ come from the germline V gene. V was pared by 3 bases and J by 0 bases, with 1 base of the junction left unmatched. The CDR3 has 16 amino acids. The CDR3 is CASSWGLAGSTDTQYF. CDR3 DNA: TGCGCCAGCAGCTGGGGACTAGCGGGGAGCACAGATACGCAGTATTTT.

The chain recombines TRBV19 with TRBJ2-2; TRBD1 agrees at 8 bases. The germline gives CDR1 LNHDA, CDR2 SQIVND (reference sequence). This CDR3 contains 16 residues. The V segment lost 3 bases and the J segment 7 bases; nucleotides outside the gene matches: 10. The CDR3 region is CASSIPDRGVGGELFF. As DNA, the CDR3 is TGTGCCAGTAGTATCCCCGACAGGGGAGTCGGCGGGGAGCTGTTTTTT.

V gene TRBV19 combines with J gene TRBJ1-3, with a weak D call TRBD1 (6 bases). Deletions cut 3 bases from V and 2 bases from J, with 8 bases between. From germline, CDR1 is LNHDA and CDR2 SQIVND (reference sequence). The CDR3 loop spans 14 amino acids. The CDR3 sequence: CASSMQGTGNTIYF. The CDR3 DNA reads as TGTGCCAGTAGTATGCAGGGGACTGGAAACACCATATATTTT. Full variable domain (rest looked up from reference TRBV19 and TRBJ1-3): DGGITQSPKYLFRKEGQNVTLSCEQNLNHDAMYWYRQDPGQGLRLIYYSQIVNDFQKGDIAEGYSVSREKKESFPLTVTSAQKNPTAFYLCASSMQGTGNTIYFGEGSWLTVV.

The gene calls are TRBV5-1 and TRBJ2-7, with 12 nucleotides matching TRBD2. The CDR3 extends over 17 amino acids. After removal of 0 bases from V and 4 bases from J, the junction contained 8 bases not matched to a gene. Germline-derived CDR1 and CDR2 are SGHRS and YFSETQ. CDR3 coding DNA: TGCGCCAGCAGCTTGGCCCTAGCGGGGGGGACCCCTTACGAGCAGTACTTC. This codes for CASSLALAGGTPYEQYF.

The chain couples TRBV19 to TRBJ2-7; tentatively, D is TRBD1 (5 bases). CDR1 is LNHDA, CDR2 SQIVND, per germline (reference sequence). The CDR3 runs 15 residues. Between the trimmed V and J ends, which lost 4 bases and 0 bases, there was a span of 13 bases. This chain's CDR3 is CASSTMTANSYEQYF. CDR3 DNA sequence: TGTGCCAGTAGTACCATGACAGCCAACTCCTACGAGCAGTACTTC.

This clone was seen many times. V is TRBV29-1 and J is TRBJ2-7; 7 nucleotides align to TRBD1. The CDR3 loop spans 15 amino acids. Unmatched junction bases numbered 17, after V lost 3 bases and J lost 9 bases. The germline CDR1 and CDR2 sequences are SQVTM and ANQGSEA. The CDR3 DNA is TGCAGCGTTGAGACAGGGACACACGGGGCCTCGAGGCAGTACTTC. Protein sequence: CSVETGTHGASRQYF.

This sequence joins TRBV27 and TRBJ2-7, with D tentatively TRBD1 (6 bases). CDR3 size: 14 residues. The germline V and J ends were trimmed by 2 bases and 3 bases, with 11 bases remaining between them. Germline loops: CDR1 MNHEY, CDR2 SMNVEV (reference sequence). The CDR3 here is CASSLQGSGYEQYF. The CDR3 nucleotides are TGTGCCAGCAGTTTACAGGGGTCGGGCTACGAGCAGTACTTC.